Below, 13 T cell receptor beta chains from the same sample are listed, as sequenced in a study of T cell responses to AZD1222 COVID-19 vaccine. Method: immunoSEQ multiplex PCR; TCRdb's copy keeps in-frame clones and lacks some. Of approximately 89,000 clones listed, around nine tenths are singletons. This specimen consisted of peripheral blood, obtained on day 0 of AZD1222 vaccination. These receptor sequences come from an adult in good health.

The genes are TRBV2 and TRBJ2-2, with 11 bases lining up with TRBD1. J gave up 7 bases and V 5 bases, and 12 bases lay outside the gene matches. The CDR3 is made up of 17 amino acids. Germline CDR1 and CDR2: SNHLY and FYNNEI. The CDR3 sequence: CASSPHGDRGDNGELFF. In DNA form, the CDR3 reads TGTGCCAGCAGTCCCCACGGGGACAGGGGGGACAACGGGGAGCTGTTTTTT.

The gene calls are TRBV6-5 and TRBJ2-5; D call uncertain. Germline assignment: CDR1 MNHEY and CDR2 SVGAGI. This CDR3 has 14 amino acids. The V end was cut by 4 bases, the J end by 5 bases, with 14 bases between. The CDR3 here is CASSFPTDCETQYF. Written as DNA, the CDR3 is TGTGCCAGCAGTTTTCCGACTGATTGCGAGACCCAGTACTTC.

By sample fraction, this clone is medium-sized. V is TRBV19 and J is TRBJ1-5, with D tentatively TRBD1 (5 bases). Germline V lookup: CDR1 LNHDA, CDR2 SQIVND (reference sequence). With 0 bases removed from V and 7 bases from J, the gap between germline ends came to 13 bases. This CDR3 is built from 15 residues. CDR3 sequence reads: CASSIDGNRRQPQHF. Here the CDR3 DNA reads TGTGCCAGTAGTATAGATGGCAACAGGCGCCAGCCCCAGCATTTT.

This clone was seen a handful of times. The gene calls are TRBV30 and TRBJ1-2; D perhaps matches TRBD1 (6 bases). This CDR3 has 14 residues. Germline CDR1 and CDR2: GTSNPN and SVGIG (reference sequence). Trimming removed 0 bases from V and 3 bases from J, with 11 bases in between. CDR3 residues: CAWSVLRGDYGYTF. In DNA, the CDR3 is TGTGCCTGGAGTGTACTCAGGGGCGACTATGGCTACACCTTC. Full variable domain (remainder filled in from reference TRBV30 and TRBJ1-2): SQTIHQWPATLVQPVGSPLSLECTVEGTSNPNLYWYRQAAGRGLQLLFYSVGIGQISSEVPQNLSASRPQDRQFILSSKKLLLSDSGFYLCAWSVLRGDYGYTFGSGTRLTVV.

This rearrangement joins TRBV9 to TRBJ1-5; D not resolved. This CDR3 is 15 amino acids long. Trimming removed 0 bases from V and 1 base from J, with 8 bases in between. Germline V gives CDR1 SGDLS, CDR2 YYNGEE. The CDR3 region has the DNA TGTGCCAGCAGCGTAGACGGGTCAAGCAATCAGCCCCAGCATTTT. Translated, it gives CASSVDGSSNQPQHF.

V is TRBV19 and J is TRBJ1-5; D is unclear. Germline CDR1 and CDR2: LNHDA and SQIVND (reference sequence). V lost 7 bases and J 10 bases, leaving 17 bases between the germline ends. The CDR3 runs 13 residues. The CDR3 loop reads CASKERDSSPQHF. CDR3 DNA sequence: TGTGCCAGTAAGGAAAGGGATAGCAGCCCCCAGCATTTT. Variable domain in full (rest from reference TRBV19 and TRBJ1-5): DGGITQSPKYLFRKEGQNVTLSCEQNLNHDAMYWYRQDPGQGLRLIYYSQIVNDFQKGDIAEGYSVSREKKESFPLTVTSAQKNPTAFYLCASKERDSSPQHFGDGTRLSIL.

To note about this clone: Other nucleotide sequences in the sample specify the same CDR3. V and J are TRBV5-1 and TRBJ2-2, with 8 bases that match TRBD2. From germline, CDR1 is SGHRS and CDR2 YFSETQ. CDR3 length: 16 amino acids. Trimming at V came to 0 bases and at J to 1 base, leaving 2 bases not matched to a gene. The CDR3, as DNA: TGCGCCAGCAGCTTGGGGCTAGCGGGGAACACCGGGGAGCTGTTTTTT. The encoded protein is CASSLGLAGNTGELFF.

The chain joins TRBV19 to TRBJ1-1; 11 bases align to TRBD1. V lost 5 bases and J lost 7; bases outside the gene matches: 3. This CDR3 region has 13 residues. Germline values: CDR1 LNHDA, CDR2 SQIVND (reference sequence). In DNA form, the CDR3 reads TGTGCCAGTAGTGGAGGGACAGGGGGTGAAGCTTTCTTT. Translating it yields CASSGGTGGEAFF.

The gene calls are TRBV28 and TRBJ1-2, with 8 bases fitting TRBD1. The J segment lost 7 bases and the V segment lost 6 bases, leaving 16 bases of the junction unmatched. Germline CDR1 is MDHEN and CDR2 is SYDVKM. This CDR3 has 16 residues. The CDR3 nucleotides read TGTGCCAGCAGCCCTACACCTTCAGGGGGCGCCGGTGGCTACACCTTC. This codes for CASSPTPSGGAGGYTF.

The V gene is TRBV5-1, the J gene TRBJ1-1; D gene uncertain. V was clipped by 0 bases and J by 4 bases, with 13 bases between them. Germline CDR1 and CDR2: SGHRS and YFSETQ. CDR3 length: 15 amino acids. DNA for the CDR3: TGCGCCAGCAGCTTGGTGGCGGGAGGGAGCACTGAAGCTTTCTTT. This encodes CASSLVAGGSTEAFF.

This chain connects TRBV27 to TRBJ2-7; D tentatively reads TRBD1 or TRBD2 (7 bases each). The CDR3 has 17 residues. Trimming took 5 bases from V and 1 from J, leaving 21 bases between them. Germline CDR1 and CDR2: MNHEY and SMNVEV (reference sequence). CDR3 nucleotides: TGTGCCAGCAGTCCGATTCAGACAGGGAGGGGGTCCTACGAGCAGTACTTC. It yields the protein CASSPIQTGRGSYEQYF.

The chain has TRBV3-1 (or the pseudogene TRBV3-2) and TRBJ1-2; a weak D match, TRBD1 (6 bases). Deletions cut 0 bases from V and 1 base from J, with 12 bases between. This CDR3 is built from 16 residues. In germline, CDR1 is LGHDT, CDR2 YNNKEL (reference sequence). CDR3 nucleotides: TGTGCCAGCAGCCAAGATCCAGGGGCCCTTAACTATGGCTACACCTTC. Translating gives CASSQDPGALNYGYTF.

This chain links TRBV6-1 with TRBJ1-2, with D unclear. Germline CDR1 and CDR2: MNHNS and SASEGT. This CDR3 is 14 amino acids long. Trimming stripped 2 bases from V and 8 bases from J, with 15 bases between. DNA of the CDR3: TGTGCCAGCAGTGAATGGGTAGATTCCGACGGCTACACCTTC. This sequence encodes CASSEWVDSDGYTF.